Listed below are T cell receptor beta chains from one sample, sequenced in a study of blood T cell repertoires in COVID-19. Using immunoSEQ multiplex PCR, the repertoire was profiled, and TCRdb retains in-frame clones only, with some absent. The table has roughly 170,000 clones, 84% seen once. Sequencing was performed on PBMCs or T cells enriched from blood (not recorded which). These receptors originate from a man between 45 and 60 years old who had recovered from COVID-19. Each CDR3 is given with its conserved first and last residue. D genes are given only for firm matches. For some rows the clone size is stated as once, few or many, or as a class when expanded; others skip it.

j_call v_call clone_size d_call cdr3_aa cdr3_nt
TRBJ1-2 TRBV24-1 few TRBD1 CATSDPTGGAGYTF TGTGCCACCAGTGACCCTACAGGGGGCGCGGGCTACACCTTC
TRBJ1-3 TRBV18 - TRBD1 CASSPGTGYSGNTIYF TGTGCCAGCTCACCCGGGACAGGTTACTCTGGAAACACCATATATTTT
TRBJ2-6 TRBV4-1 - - CASSPFGANVLTF TGCGCCAGCAGCCCCTTCGGGGCCAACGTCCTGACTTTC
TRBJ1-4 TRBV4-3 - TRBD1 CASSQQTGLLNEKLFF TGCGCCAGCAGCCAACAGACAGGGTTACTAAATGAAAAACTGTTTTTT
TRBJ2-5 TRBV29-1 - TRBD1 CSVVPTGQGIGGETQYF TGCAGCGTTGTCCCAACGGGACAGGGGATAGGAGGAGAGACCCAGTACTTC
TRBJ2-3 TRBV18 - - CASSPQGPDTQYF TGTGCCAGCTCACCACAGGGGCCAGATACGCAGTATTTT
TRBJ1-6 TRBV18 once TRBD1 CASSPGQGNSPLHF TGTGCCAGCTCACCGGGACAGGGGAATTCACCCCTCCACTTT
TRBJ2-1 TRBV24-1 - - CATSRRGSALNEQFF TGTGCCACCTCCCGCAGGGGAAGTGCTCTCAATGAGCAGTTCTTC
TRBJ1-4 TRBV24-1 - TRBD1 CATSHRQGVPTNEKLFF TGTGCCACCAGCCACCGACAGGGGGTCCCAACTAATGAAAAACTGTTTTTT
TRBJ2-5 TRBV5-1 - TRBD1 CASSFTGVVVETQYF TGCGCCAGCAGCTTTACAGGGGTGGTAGTGGAGACCCAGTACTTC
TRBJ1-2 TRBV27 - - CASSSRNYGYTF TGTGCCAGCAGTTCCCGGAACTATGGCTACACCTTC
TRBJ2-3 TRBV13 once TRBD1 CASSQGQGWRDTQYF TGTGCCAGCAGCCAGGGACAGGGGTGGAGAGATACGCAGTATTTT
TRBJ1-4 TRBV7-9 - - CASSQTGKNEKLFF TGTGCCAGCAGCCAGACAGGCAAGAATGAAAAACTGTTTTTT
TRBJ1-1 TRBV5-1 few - CASSWDRGEAFF TGCGCCAGCAGCTGGGATCGGGGGGAAGCTTTCTTT
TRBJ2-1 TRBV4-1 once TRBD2 CASSPFGGANNEQFF TGCGCCAGCAGTCCCTTCGGGGGGGCCAACAATGAGCAGTTCTTC
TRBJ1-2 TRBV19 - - CASMKRGFLGGYTF TGTGCCAGTATGAAAAGGGGCTTCTTGGGTGGCTACACCTTC
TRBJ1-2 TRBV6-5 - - CASRGHRGGYTF TGTGCCAGCAGAGGTCATCGGGGTGGCTACACCTTC
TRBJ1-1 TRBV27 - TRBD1 CASRTGWAEAFF TGTGCCAGCAGGACAGGGTGGGCTGAAGCTTTCTTT
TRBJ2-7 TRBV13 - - CASSLARVPSYEQYF TGTGCCAGCAGCTTAGCCCGGGTCCCCTCCTACGAGCAGTACTTC
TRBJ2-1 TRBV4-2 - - CASSQVEGQGDGHEQFF TGTGCCAGCAGCCAAGTGGAGGGGCAGGGCGACGGTCATGAGCAGTTCTTC
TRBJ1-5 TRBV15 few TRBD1 CATSRRGDSDSNQPQHF TGTGCCACCAGCAGGAGGGGGGACAGTGATAGCAATCAGCCCCAGCATTTT
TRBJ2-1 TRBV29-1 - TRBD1 CSVPRDRQGSYNEQFF TGCAGCGTTCCCAGGGACAGACAAGGCTCCTACAATGAGCAGTTCTTC
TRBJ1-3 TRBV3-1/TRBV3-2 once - CASSQGGRNTIYF TGTGCCAGCAGCCAAGGGGGCCGAAACACCATATATTTT
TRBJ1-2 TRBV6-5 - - CASSYAAGANYGYTF TGTGCCAGCAGTTACGCAGCGGGGGCCAACTATGGCTACACCTTC
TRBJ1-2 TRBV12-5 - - CASGEQGNYGYTF TGTGCTAGTGGAGAACAGGGCAACTATGGCTACACCTTC
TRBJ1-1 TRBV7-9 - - CASALGGARTEAFF TGTGCCAGCGCTCTGGGCGGGGCTAGAACTGAAGCTTTCTTT
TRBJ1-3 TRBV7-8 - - CASSLEHSTIYF TGTGCCAGCAGCTTAGAGCATTCCACCATATATTTT
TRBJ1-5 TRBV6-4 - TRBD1 CASSENRGGPQHF TGTGCCAGCAGTGAAAACAGGGGCGGGCCCCAGCATTTT
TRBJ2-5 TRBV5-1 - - CASSKTGQQETQYF TGCGCCAGCAGCAAAACGGGTCAGCAAGAGACCCAGTACTTC
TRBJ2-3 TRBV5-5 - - CASSFGTRTDTQYF TGTGCCAGCAGCTTTGGGACTCGCACAGATACGCAGTATTTT
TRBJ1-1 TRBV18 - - CASSSREDTEAFF TGTGCCAGCTCATCCAGGGAGGACACTGAAGCTTTCTTT
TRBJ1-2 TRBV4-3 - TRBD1 CASSHLTGGSYGYTF TGCGCCAGCAGCCACTTGACAGGGGGCAGCTATGGCTACACCTTC
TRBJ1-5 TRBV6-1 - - CASSDPYQPQHF TGTGCCAGCAGTGATCCCTATCAGCCCCAGCATTTT
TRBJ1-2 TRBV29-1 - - CSVAGSAGTYGYTF TGCAGCGTTGCTGGGTCGGCAGGAACCTATGGCTACACCTTC
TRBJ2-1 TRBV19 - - CASSMSGGVQGSFF TGTGCCAGTAGTATGTCGGGCGGGGTCCAGGGATCATTCTTC
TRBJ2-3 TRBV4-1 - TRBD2 CASSRAGAGTHDTQYF TGCGCCAGCAGCCGCGCAGGAGCGGGGACGCACGATACGCAGTATTTT
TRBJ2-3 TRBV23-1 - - CASSLGSGRTDTQYF TGCGCCAGCAGTCTCGGGAGCGGCCGCACAGATACGCAGTATTTT
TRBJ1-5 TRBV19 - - CASTAIGGRGINQPQHF TGTGCCAGTACCGCGATAGGTGGCCGGGGAATCAATCAGCCCCAGCATTTT
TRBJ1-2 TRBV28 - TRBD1 CATLGTAPNYGYTF TGTGCCACCCTCGGGACAGCCCCTAACTATGGCTACACCTTC
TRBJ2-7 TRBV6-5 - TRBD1 CASSLSRTGLEQYF TGTGCCAGCAGCCTGTCCCGGACAGGTCTGGAGCAGTACTTC
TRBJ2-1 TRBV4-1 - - CASSQEFPNNEQFF TGCGCCAGCAGCCAAGAATTCCCCAACAATGAGCAGTTCTTC
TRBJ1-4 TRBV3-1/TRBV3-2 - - CASSRALGGEKLFF TGTGCCAGCAGCCGGGCCCTCGGAGGGGAAAAACTGTTTTTT
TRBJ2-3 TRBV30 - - CAWSHRVSTDTQYF TGTGCCTGGAGTCACCGGGTGAGCACAGATACGCAGTATTTT
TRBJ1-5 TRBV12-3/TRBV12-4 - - CASSLGAPQPQHF TGTGCCAGCAGTTTAGGGGCACCCCAGCCCCAGCATTTT